The entry below describes one T cell receptor beta chain. This sample is drawn from a study of blood T cell repertoires in COVID-19. At the level of the study: PBMCs, B-cell-depleted T cells, or T cells provided the cDNA or gDNA that made up the material.

This study enrolled people aged 18 to 89 from about 26 US geographic areas. In Cohort 3, a recovered donor had either two negative PCRs, clearance, or symptom resolution. Data came from immunoSEQ multiplex PCR; TCRdb stores just in-frame clones and leaves some out. The sample carries fewer than 250,000 clones, 70% to 85% recorded once. Germline CDR1 MNHEY, CDR2 SVGAGI. Trimming took 4 bases from V and 3 from J; bases not matched to a gene: 9. This CDR3 is 15 amino acids long. The sequenced sample was PBMCs or T cells enriched from blood (not recorded which). The chain couples TRBV6-5 to TRBJ2-7; 7 nucleotides line up with TRBD1. This clonotype was obtained from a man in his fifties or sixties who had recovered from COVID-19. DNA for the CDR3: TGTGCCAGCAGTTCTCCCGGGACAGAACTCTACGAGCAGTACTTC. This codes for CASSSPGTELYEQYF.